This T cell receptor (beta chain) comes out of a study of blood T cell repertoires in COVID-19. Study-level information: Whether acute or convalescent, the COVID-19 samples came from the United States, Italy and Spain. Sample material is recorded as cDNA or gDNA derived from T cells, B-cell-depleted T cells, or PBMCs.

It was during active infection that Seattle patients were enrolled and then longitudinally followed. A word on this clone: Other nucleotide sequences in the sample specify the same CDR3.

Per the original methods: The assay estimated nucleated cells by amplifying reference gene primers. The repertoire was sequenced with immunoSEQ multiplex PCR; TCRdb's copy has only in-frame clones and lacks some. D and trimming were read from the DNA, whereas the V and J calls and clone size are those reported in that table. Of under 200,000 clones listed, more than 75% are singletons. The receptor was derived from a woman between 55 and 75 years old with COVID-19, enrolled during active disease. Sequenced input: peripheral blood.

The CDR3 bases are TGTGCCAGCAGCGGACAGTATAGCAATCAGCCCCAGCATTTT. This translates into CASSGQYSNQPQHF. This chain links TRBV2 with TRBJ1-5, with D tentatively TRBD1 (6 bases). Trimming cost V 6 bases and J 0 bases, with 9 bases left between them. CDR3 size: 14 residues. Germline lookup yields CDR1 SNHLY and CDR2 FYNNEI.